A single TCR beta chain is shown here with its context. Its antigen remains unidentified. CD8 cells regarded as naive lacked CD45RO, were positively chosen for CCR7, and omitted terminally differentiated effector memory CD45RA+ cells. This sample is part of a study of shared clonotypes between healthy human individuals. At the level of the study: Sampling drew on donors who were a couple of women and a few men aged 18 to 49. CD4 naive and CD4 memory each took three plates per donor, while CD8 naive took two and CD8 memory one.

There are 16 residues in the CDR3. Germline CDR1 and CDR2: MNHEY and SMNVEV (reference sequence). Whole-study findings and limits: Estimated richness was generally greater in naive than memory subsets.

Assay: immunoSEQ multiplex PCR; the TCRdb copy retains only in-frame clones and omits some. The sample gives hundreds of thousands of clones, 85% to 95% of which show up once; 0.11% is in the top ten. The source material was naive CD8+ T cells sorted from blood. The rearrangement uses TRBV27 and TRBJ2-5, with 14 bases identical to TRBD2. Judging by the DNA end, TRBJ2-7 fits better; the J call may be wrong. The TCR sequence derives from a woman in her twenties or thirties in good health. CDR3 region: CASSPGLAGDIYEQYF. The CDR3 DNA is TGTGCCAGCAGTCCGGGACTAGCGGGAGATATCTACGAGCAGTACTTC.